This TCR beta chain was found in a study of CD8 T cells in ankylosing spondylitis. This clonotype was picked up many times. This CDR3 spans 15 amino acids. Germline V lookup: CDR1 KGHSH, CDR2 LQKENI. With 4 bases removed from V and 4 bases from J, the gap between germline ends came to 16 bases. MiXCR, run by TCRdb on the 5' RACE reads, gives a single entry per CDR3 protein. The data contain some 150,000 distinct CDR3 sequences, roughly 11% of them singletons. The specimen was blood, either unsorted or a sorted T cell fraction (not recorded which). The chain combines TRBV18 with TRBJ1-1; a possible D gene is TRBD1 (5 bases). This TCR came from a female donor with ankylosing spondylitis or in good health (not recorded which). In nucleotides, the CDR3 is TGTGCCAGCTCACTCCTTCGACAAAGGGGCACTGAAGCTTTCTTT. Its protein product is CASSLLRQRGTEAFF. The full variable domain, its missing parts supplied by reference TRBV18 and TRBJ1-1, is NAGVMQNPRHLVRRRGQEARLRCSPMKGHSHVYWYRQLPEEGLKFMVYLQKENIIDESGMPKERFSAEFPKEGPSILRIQQVVRGDSAAYFCASSLLRQRGTEAFFGQGTRLTVV.